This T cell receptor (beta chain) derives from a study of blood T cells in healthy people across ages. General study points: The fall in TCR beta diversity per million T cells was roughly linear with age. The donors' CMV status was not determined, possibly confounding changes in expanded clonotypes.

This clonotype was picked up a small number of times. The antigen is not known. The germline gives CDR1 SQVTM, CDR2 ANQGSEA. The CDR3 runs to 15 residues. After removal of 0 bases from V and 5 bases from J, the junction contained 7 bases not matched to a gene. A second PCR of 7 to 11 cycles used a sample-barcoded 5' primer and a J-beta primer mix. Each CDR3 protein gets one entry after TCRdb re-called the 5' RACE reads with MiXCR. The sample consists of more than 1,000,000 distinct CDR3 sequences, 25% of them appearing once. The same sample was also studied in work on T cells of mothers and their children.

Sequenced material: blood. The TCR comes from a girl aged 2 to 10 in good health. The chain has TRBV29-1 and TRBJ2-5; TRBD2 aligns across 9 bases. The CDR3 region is CSVEDFGGRDETQYF. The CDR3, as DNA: TGCAGCGTTGAAGATTTCGGCGGGAGGGACGAGACCCAGTACTTC.